This T cell receptor (beta chain) was documented in a study of CD8+CD57+ T cells in acquired aplastic anemia. The use of genomic DNA as template underpinned the TCR beta VDJ and CDR3 profiling. TCRdb independently ran MiXCR on the reads; one entry per CDR3 protein. The table lists more than 150,000 distinct CDR3 sequences, 40% to 55% of them singletons. The sequenced patients had an expansion of CD8+CD57+ cells seen by flow cytometry. Receipt of therapy had not occurred in any patient by the time of blood sampling. V gave up 1 base and J gave up 9 bases, with 7 bases separating them. The CDR3 spans 12 residues. The germline V gene has CDR1 SEHNR and CDR2 FQNEAQ (reference sequence).

The sample taken for sequencing was sorted CD4+, CD8+, or CD8+CD57+ T cells (not recorded which) from PBMCs. This sequence originates from a human donor with aplastic anemia. The rearrangement joins TRBV7-9 to TRBJ2-1; no reliable D call. CDR3 DNA sequence: TGTGCCAGCAGCTTAGTTGGCGCTGAGCAGTTCTTC. Translation gives CASSLVGAEQFF.